This passage covers 27 T cell receptor beta chains from one sample sequenced in a study of control samples from healthy donors and cancer patients. Clones were sequenced by immunoSEQ multiplex PCR, and TCRdb holds only the in-frame ones, with some missing. The repertoire holds 30,000 to 40,000 clones, over 85% seen once, with approximately 1.7% in the top ten. Sequencing was performed on PBMCs. All receptors come from a middle-aged man with colorectal cancer.

The chain combines TRBV7-2 with TRBJ2-1, with a possible D match to TRBD2 (6 bases). CDR3 length: 13 residues. V dropped 1 base and J dropped 9 bases, with 10 bases sitting between them. The germline V gene encodes CDR1 SGHTA and CDR2 FQGNSA. CDR3 protein: CASSLVPRGEQFF. CDR3 bases: TGTGCCAGCAGCTTAGTTCCGCGGGGTGAGCAGTTCTTC.

V usage is TRBV12-5 and J usage is TRBJ2-3; 7 positions match TRBD1. CDR3 size: 16 residues. The J segment lost 1 base and the V segment lost 0 bases, leaving 4 bases of the junction unmatched. Germline V CDR1 and CDR2: LGHNT, FRNRAP. CDR3 residues: CASGLVPGQRTDTQYF. The DNA of the CDR3 is TGTGCTAGTGGTTTGGTCCCGGGACAGCGCACAGATACGCAGTATTTT.

The rearrangement uses TRBV5-4 and TRBJ1-1, with D hard to call. Germline V gene data show CDR1 as SGHNT and CDR2 as YYREEE (reference sequence). With 2 bases removed from V and 8 bases from J, the gap between germline ends came to 10 bases. The CDR3 runs to 12 residues. The CDR3 loop is CASSLSGGEAFF. The CDR3 DNA is TGTGCCAGCAGCTTATCGGGAGGCGAAGCTTTCTTT. The complete variable domain, with remaining parts taken from reference TRBV5-4 and TRBJ1-1, reads ETGVTQSPTHLIKTRGQQVTLRCSSQSGHNTVSWYQQALGQGPQFIFQYYREEENGRGNFPPRFSGLQFPNYSSELNVNALELDDSALYLCASSLSGGEAFFGQGTRLTVV.

This clone showed up just once. The chain is built from TRBV30 and TRBJ1-1; D call uncertain. This CDR3 has 14 amino acids. Germline assignment: CDR1 GTSNPN and CDR2 SVGIG (reference sequence). The V and J ends lost 0 bases and 6 bases respectively, with 14 bases between them. CDR3 nucleotide sequence: TGTGCCTGGAGTGTCTCAGGACGAAGGGCTGAAGCTTTCTTT. Translation: CAWSVSGRRAEAFF.

J is TRBJ1-3 and V is TRBV5-4; D is undetermined. The length of the CDR3 is 16 residues. Germline CDR1 SGHNT, CDR2 YYREEE (reference sequence). V gave up 5 bases and J gave up 0 bases, with 15 bases separating them. The CDR3 sequence is CASSVGISSSGNTIYF. The CDR3 DNA is TGTGCCAGCAGTGTGGGGATAAGCTCCTCTGGAAACACCATATATTTT.

V is TRBV5-1 and J is TRBJ1-5; D is undetermined. Germline V CDR1 and CDR2: SGHRS, YFSETQ. V gave up 0 bases and J gave up 4 bases, with 11 bases separating them. The CDR3 runs to 15 residues. The CDR3 DNA reads TGCGCCAGCAGCTTGGAAGGGCCCTGGAATCAGCCCCAGCATTTT. This codes for CASSLEGPWNQPQHF.

The genes are TRBV29-1 and TRBJ1-3; no clear D gene. Looked up from germline, CDR1 is SQVTM and CDR2 is ANQGSEA. V was cut by 4 bases and J by 3 bases, with 7 bases left in between. This CDR3 region has 12 residues. The CDR3 DNA sequence: TGCAGCGTTGCAACCTATGGAAACACCATATATTTT. It is translated as CSVATYGNTIYF.

In its sample, this clone was seen a few times. The V call is TRBV7-9, the J call TRBJ2-2, with 7 nucleotides matching TRBD1. With V trimmed by 4 bases and J by 10 bases, 12 bases remained unmatched. The germline gives CDR1 SEHNR, CDR2 FQNEAQ (reference sequence). The CDR3 is 15 amino acids. CDR3 sequence reads: CASSSRDSTHEELFF. CDR3 coding DNA: TGTGCCAGCAGCTCCCGGGACAGTACCCATGAGGAGCTGTTTTTT.

V and J are TRBV6-5 and TRBJ2-3, with 9 bases identical to TRBD2. The CDR3 length is 15 residues. Per the germline V gene, CDR1 is MNHEY and CDR2 is SVGAGI. Trimming cost V 10 bases and J 6 bases; bases outside gene matches: 14. CDR3 DNA sequence: TGTGCCACCCGAAGGGCGGGACTAGCAATTGATACGCAGTATTTT. Its translation is CATRRAGLAIDTQYF.

This clone was seen just once. The rearrangement joins TRBV2 to TRBJ2-7, with D possibly matching TRBD2 (6 bases). The germline V gene encodes CDR1 SNHLY and CDR2 FYNNEI. The CDR3 has 16 amino acids. V shed 4 bases and J shed 2 bases, with 18 bases lying between them. The CDR3 is CASSVGDRRGTYEQYF. The CDR3 DNA follows: TGTGCCAGCAGTGTGGGGGATAGGCGGGGCACCTACGAGCAGTACTTC.

The genes are TRBV5-5 and TRBJ1-1; D remains unclear. CDR3 size: 15 residues. The germline V and J ends were trimmed by 4 bases and 2 bases, with 15 bases remaining between them. CDR1 is SGHKS and CDR2 is YYEKEE in the germline V gene (reference sequence). The CDR3 DNA sequence: TGTGCCAGCAGCCCGGAAGGAGTCCCAAACACTGAAGCTTTCTTT. Amino acids: CASSPEGVPNTEAFF.

This chain connects TRBV7-6 to TRBJ2-6, with unresolved D. V lost 2 bases and J 0 bases, leaving 11 bases between the germline ends. The CDR3 loop spans 17 amino acids. Germline V gene lookup returns CDR1 SGHVS and CDR2 FNYEAQ. Written as DNA, the CDR3 is TGTGCCAGCAGCTTACAGTACAGCCACTCTGGGGCCAACGTCCTGACTTTC. Protein: CASSLQYSHSGANVLTF.

The rearrangement joins TRBV5-6 to TRBJ2-3, with D unresolved. Germline V gene data show CDR1 as SGHDT and CDR2 as YYEEEE. The CDR3 sequence is 13 residues long. Trimming pared 5 bases from V and 2 bases from J, leaving 9 bases between. The CDR3 DNA is TGTGCCAGCAGTCCCATGGTCACAGATACGCAGTATTTT. This codes for CASSPMVTDTQYF.

The J gene is TRBJ1-6, the V gene TRBV5-1; 7 bases match TRBD1. The CDR3 is 14 residues long. Per germline, CDR1 SGHRS and CDR2 YFSETQ. The ends lost 3 bases at V and 7 bases at J; junction bases unmatched: 4. The CDR3 here is CASSWTGLNSPLHF. CDR3 nucleotide sequence: TGCGCCAGCAGCTGGACAGGCCTAAATTCACCCCTCCACTTT.

This chain uses TRBV4-1 with TRBJ2-7, with a possible D match to TRBD2 (6 bases). Trimming removed 3 bases from V and 3 bases from J, with 15 bases in between. Germline V gives CDR1 MGHRA, CDR2 YSYEKL. The CDR3 sequence is 15 residues long. The CDR3 bases are TGCGCCAGCAGCCAGGCGACGACGGGGGTCTACGAGCAGTACTTC. It yields the protein CASSQATTGVYEQYF.

This chain uses TRBV6-2 or TRBV6-3 with TRBJ2-7; 11 nucleotides line up with TRBD1. After removal of 5 bases from V and 5 bases from J, the junction contained 5 bases not matched to a gene. Germline assignment: CDR1 MNHEY and CDR2 SVGEGT. The CDR3 has 14 amino acids. The CDR3 region has the DNA TGTGCCAGCAGTCAGGGACAGGGGGTCCACGAGCAGTACTTC. Its protein is CASSQGQGVHEQYF.

The J gene is TRBJ2-3, the V gene TRBV7-3; 8 nucleotides agree with TRBD2. This CDR3 has 16 residues. Losses at the gene ends were 0 bases for V and 3 bases for J; bases not matched to a gene: 5. The V gene's germline CDR1 is SGHTA and CDR2 FQGTGA. The CDR3 nucleotides read TGTGCCAGCAGCTTAACTAGCGGGGTAGGGACAGATACGCAGTATTTT. It specifies CASSLTSGVGTDTQYF.

The chain combines TRBV5-6 with TRBJ2-5; possibly TRBD1 or TRBD2 for D (5 bases each). This CDR3 has 14 residues. Germline-derived CDR1 and CDR2 are SGHDT and YYEEEE. V gave up 0 bases and J gave up 2 bases, with 8 bases separating them. DNA for the CDR3: TGTGCCAGCAGCTTGGGACAGCGGCAAGAGACCCAGTACTTC. Protein product: CASSLGQRQETQYF.

The chain uses TRBV3-1 (or the pseudogene TRBV3-2) and TRBJ1-6; D possibly corresponds to TRBD1 (5 bases). Per the germline V gene, CDR1 is LGHDT and CDR2 is YNNKEL (reference sequence). This CDR3 comprises 16 residues. V shed 0 bases and J shed 14 bases, with 20 bases lying between them. CDR3 sequence reads: CASSQDNQSPGRSLHF. CDR3 nucleotides: TGTGCCAGCAGCCAAGATAATCAGTCCCCAGGGCGGTCCCTCCACTTT.

The chain recombines TRBV24-1 with TRBJ2-2; TRBD1 agrees at 7 bases. The germline CDR1 and CDR2 sequences are KGHDR and SFDVKD. V shed 3 bases and J 0 bases; nucleotides not matched to a gene: 3. This CDR3 region has 16 residues. CDR3 DNA sequence: TGTGCCACCAGTGATGCCGGGACAGCGAACACCGGGGAGCTGTTTTTT. Translated: CATSDAGTANTGELFF.

The rearrangement uses TRBV25-1 and TRBJ1-2; 12 positions agree with TRBD1. There are 18 residues in the CDR3. Germline lookup yields CDR1 MGHDK and CDR2 SYGVNS. V lost 7 bases, J lost 7 bases, and 19 bases stayed unmatched. The CDR3 loop is CASKGSGQGAKSWVGYTF. The CDR3 nucleotides read TGTGCCAGCAAAGGCTCGGGACAGGGGGCGAAGTCTTGGGTTGGCTACACCTTC.

The V and J genes are TRBV7-7 and TRBJ2-3; D is uncertain. Germline V gene data show CDR1 as SSHAT and CDR2 as FNYEAQ (reference sequence). The germline V and J ends were trimmed by 1 base and 1 base, with 3 bases remaining between them. The CDR3 is made up of 13 amino acids. CDR3 protein: CASSLGGTDTQYF. The CDR3 nucleotides read TGTGCCAGCAGCTTAGGTGGCACAGATACGCAGTATTTT.

The rearrangement uses TRBV5-1 and TRBJ1-2, with a weak D call TRBD1 (5 bases). Germline V lookup: CDR1 SGHRS, CDR2 YFSETQ. Trimming pared 4 bases from V and 8 bases from J, leaving 18 bases between. CDR3 size: 14 residues. CDR3 bases: TGCGCCAGCAGCCCAGTTCGGGACGGAGGGGGCTACACCTTC. As protein: CASSPVRDGGGYTF. Full variable domain (rest looked up from reference TRBV5-1 and TRBJ1-2): KAGVTQTPRYLIKTRGQQVTLSCSPISGHRSVSWYQQTPGQGLQFLFEYFSETQRNKGNFPGRFSGRQFSNSRSEMNVSTLELGDSALYLCASSPVRDGGGYTFGSGTRLTVV.

This chain links TRBV11-2 with TRBJ2-1, with a weak D call TRBD1 (5 bases). The V gene's germline CDR1 is SGHAT and CDR2 FQNNGV. With 1 base removed from V and 5 bases from J, the gap between germline ends came to 12 bases. The CDR3 runs to 15 residues. The DNA for the CDR3 is TGTGCCAGCAGCTTAGTTCAGGGTGTAAACAATGAGCAGTTCTTC. It is translated as CASSLVQGVNNEQFF.

This sequence joins TRBV19 and TRBJ1-1; 7 positions agree with TRBD1. Unmatched junction bases numbered 8, after V lost 5 bases and J lost 5 bases. Per the germline V gene, CDR1 is LNHDA and CDR2 is SQIVND (reference sequence). The CDR3 extends over 14 amino acids. CDR3 bases: TGTGCCAGTAGTTTACAGGGGCGGAGTACTGAAGCTTTCTTT. The encoded protein is CASSLQGRSTEAFF.

A single count supports this clone. In nucleotides, the CDR3 is TGTGCCAGCAGCAACGGGGGGGCCCAAGAGACCCAGTACTTC. Encoded protein: CASSNGGAQETQYF. The V gene is TRBV11-1, the J gene TRBJ2-5, with 8 bases identical to TRBD2. This CDR3 region has 14 residues. The V and J ends lost 5 bases and 1 base, in that order; junction bases with no gene match: 3. Germline V lookup: CDR1 SGHAT, CDR2 FQDESV (reference sequence).

This chain links TRBV21-1 with TRBJ2-1; the D segment call TRBD1 is taken from the table without a DNA check. TRBV21-1 is flagged as a pseudogene. The CDR3 is 11 residues long. The CDR3 sequence is CASSIRTKQFF. The CDR3 DNA reads TGTGCCAGCAGCATTAGGACAAAGCAGTTCTTC.